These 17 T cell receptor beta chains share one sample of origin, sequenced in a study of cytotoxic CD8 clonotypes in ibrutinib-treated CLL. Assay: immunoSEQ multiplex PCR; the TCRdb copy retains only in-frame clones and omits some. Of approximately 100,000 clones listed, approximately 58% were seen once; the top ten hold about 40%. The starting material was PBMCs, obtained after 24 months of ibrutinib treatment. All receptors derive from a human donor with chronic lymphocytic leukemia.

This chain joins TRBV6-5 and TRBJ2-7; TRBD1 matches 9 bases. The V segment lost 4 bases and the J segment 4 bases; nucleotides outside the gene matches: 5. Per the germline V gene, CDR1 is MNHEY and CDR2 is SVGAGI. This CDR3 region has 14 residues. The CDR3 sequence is CASSSSGTGYEQYF. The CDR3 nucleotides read TGTGCCAGCAGTTCTTCCGGGACAGGGTACGAGCAGTACTTC.

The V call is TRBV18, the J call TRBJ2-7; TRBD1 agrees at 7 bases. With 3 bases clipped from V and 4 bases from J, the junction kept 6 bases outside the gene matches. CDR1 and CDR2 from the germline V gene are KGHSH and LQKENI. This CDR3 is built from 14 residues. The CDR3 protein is CASSPLGQSYEQYF. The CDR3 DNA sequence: TGTGCCAGCTCACCTTTGGGACAGAGTTACGAGCAGTACTTC.

CDR3 sequence: CASSHGQNYGYTF. The CDR3 bases are TGTGCCAGCAGTCACGGACAGAACTATGGCTACACCTTC. The V and J genes are TRBV25-1 and TRBJ1-2; D is possibly TRBD1 (6 bases). Germline CDR1 MGHDK, CDR2 SYGVNS. Trimming shortened V by 5 bases and J by 2 bases, and 9 bases separated the two germline ends. The CDR3 runs 13 residues.

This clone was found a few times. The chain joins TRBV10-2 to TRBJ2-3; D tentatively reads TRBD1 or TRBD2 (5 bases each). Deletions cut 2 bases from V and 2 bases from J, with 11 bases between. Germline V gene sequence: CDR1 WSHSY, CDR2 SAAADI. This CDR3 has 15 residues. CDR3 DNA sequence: TGCGCCAGCAGTGAGATGAGGGGAACCACAGATACGCAGTATTTT. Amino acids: CASSEMRGTTDTQYF.

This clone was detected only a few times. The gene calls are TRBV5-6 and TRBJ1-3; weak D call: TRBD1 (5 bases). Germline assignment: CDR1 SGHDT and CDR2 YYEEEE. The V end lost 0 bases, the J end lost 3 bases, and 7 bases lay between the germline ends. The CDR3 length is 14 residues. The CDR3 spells CASSLGQGGNTIYF. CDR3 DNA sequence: TGTGCCAGCAGCTTGGGGCAGGGTGGAAACACCATATATTTT.

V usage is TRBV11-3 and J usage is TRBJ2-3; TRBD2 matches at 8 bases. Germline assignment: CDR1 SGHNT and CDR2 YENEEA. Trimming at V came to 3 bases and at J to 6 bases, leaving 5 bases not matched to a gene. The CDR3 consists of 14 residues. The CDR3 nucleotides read TGTGCCAGCAGCTTCGGGGGGGCCAGCGATACGCAGTATTTT. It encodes CASSFGGASDTQYF. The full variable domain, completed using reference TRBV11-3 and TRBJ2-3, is EAGVVQSPRYKIIEKKQPVAFWCNPISGHNTLYWYLQNLGQGPELLIRYENEEAVDDSQLPKDRFSAERLKGVDSTLKIQPAELGDSAVYLCASSFGGASDTQYFGPGTRLTVL.

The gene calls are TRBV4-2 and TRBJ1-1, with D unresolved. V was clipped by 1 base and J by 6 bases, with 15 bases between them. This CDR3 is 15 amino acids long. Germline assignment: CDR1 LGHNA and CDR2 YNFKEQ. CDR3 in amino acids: CASSQGGGMPPEAFF. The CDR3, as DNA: TGTGCCAGCAGCCAAGGTGGCGGGATGCCGCCTGAAGCTTTCTTT.

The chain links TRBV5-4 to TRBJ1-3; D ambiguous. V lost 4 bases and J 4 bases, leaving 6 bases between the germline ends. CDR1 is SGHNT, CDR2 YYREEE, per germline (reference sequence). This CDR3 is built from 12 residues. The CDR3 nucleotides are TGTGCCAGCAGCCCGGGGGGAAACACCATATATTTT. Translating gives CASSPGGNTIYF.

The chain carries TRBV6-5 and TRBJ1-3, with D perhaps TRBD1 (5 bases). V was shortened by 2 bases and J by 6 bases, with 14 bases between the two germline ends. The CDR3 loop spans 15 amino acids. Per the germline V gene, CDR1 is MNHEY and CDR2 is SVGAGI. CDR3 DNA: TGTGCCAGCAGTTACCCCTTGCAGGGTGAAAACACCATATATTTT. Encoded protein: CASSYPLQGENTIYF.

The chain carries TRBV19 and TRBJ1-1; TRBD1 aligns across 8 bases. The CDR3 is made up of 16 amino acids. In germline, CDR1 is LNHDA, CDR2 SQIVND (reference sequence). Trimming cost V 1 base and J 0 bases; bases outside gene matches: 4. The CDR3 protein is CASSIGTGNMNTEAFF. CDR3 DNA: TGTGCCAGTAGTATAGGGACAGGGAATATGAACACTGAAGCTTTCTTT.

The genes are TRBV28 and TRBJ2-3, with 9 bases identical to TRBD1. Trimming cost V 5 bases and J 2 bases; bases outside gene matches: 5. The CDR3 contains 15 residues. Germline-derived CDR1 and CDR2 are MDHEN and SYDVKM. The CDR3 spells CASSRGTGHTDTQYF. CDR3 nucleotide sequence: TGTGCCAGCAGTCGTGGGACAGGGCACACAGATACGCAGTATTTT.

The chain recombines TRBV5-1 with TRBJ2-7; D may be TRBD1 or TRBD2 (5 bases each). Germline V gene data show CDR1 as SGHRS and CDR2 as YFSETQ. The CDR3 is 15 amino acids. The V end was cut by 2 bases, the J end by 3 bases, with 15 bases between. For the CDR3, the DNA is TGCGCCAGCAGCTTTTCTTGGGTGGGGGACTACGAGCAGTACTTC. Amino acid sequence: CASSFSWVGDYEQYF. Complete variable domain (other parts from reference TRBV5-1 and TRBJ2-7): KAGVTQTPRYLIKTRGQQVTLSCSPISGHRSVSWYQQTPGQGLQFLFEYFSETQRNKGNFPGRFSGRQFSNSRSEMNVSTLELGDSALYLCASSFSWVGDYEQYFGPGTRLTVT.

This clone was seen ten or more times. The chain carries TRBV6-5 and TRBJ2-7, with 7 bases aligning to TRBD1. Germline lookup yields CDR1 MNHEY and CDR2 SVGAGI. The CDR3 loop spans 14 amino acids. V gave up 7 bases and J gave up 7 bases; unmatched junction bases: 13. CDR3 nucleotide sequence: TGTGCCAGCATCACAGGAGACAGGGTGGGGGAGCAGTACTTC. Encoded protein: CASITGDRVGEQYF.

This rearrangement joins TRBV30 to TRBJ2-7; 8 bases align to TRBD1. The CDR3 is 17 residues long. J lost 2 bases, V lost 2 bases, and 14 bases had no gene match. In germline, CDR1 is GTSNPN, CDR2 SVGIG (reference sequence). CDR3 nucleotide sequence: TGTGCCTGGAGTCAGAGGTGGTCCGGACAGGGTGCCTACGAGCAGTACTTC. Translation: CAWSQRWSGQGAYEQYF.

Written as DNA, the CDR3 is TGCAGCATACGGGGGTTAGCGGGTGGAGGGAATGAGCAGTTCTTC. Residues: CSIRGLAGGGNEQFF. V usage is TRBV29-1 and J usage is TRBJ2-1; 7 bases match TRBD2. J lost 7 bases, V lost 8 bases, and 17 bases had no gene match. The length of the CDR3 is 15 residues. From germline, CDR1 is SQVTM and CDR2 ANQGSEA.

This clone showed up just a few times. The CDR3 DNA reads as TGTGCCTGGACCCAAAGGGACACTGAAGCTTTCTTT. Its protein product is CAWTQRDTEAFF. The V call is TRBV30, the J call TRBJ1-1; no firm D call. The germline V gene encodes CDR1 GTSNPN and CDR2 SVGIG (reference sequence). V shed 4 bases and J shed 3 bases, with 9 bases lying between them. This CDR3 contains 12 residues.

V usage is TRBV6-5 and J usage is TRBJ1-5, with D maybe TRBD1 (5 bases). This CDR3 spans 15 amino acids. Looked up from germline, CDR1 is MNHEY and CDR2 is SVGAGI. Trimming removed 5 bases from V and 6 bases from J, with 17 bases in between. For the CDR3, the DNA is TGTGCCAGCAGTCACGAGGGAGGGACCACTCAGCCCCAGCATTTT. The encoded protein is CASSHEGGTTQPQHF.